In this sample, the clone carrying this T cell receptor beta chain turned up once. Its antigen is not known. This sample is part of a study of CD8+CD57+ T cells in acquired aplastic anemia. Across the study: Mean DNA quantity obtained from sorted CD4+ and CD8+ cells was about 3 ug. Broader study findings: Patients and controls shared some 30 CD8+ CDR3 sequences, highly expressed in patients.

For sequencing, patients were chosen who had shown expansion of CD8+CD57+ cells by flow cytometry. Severe acquired aplastic anemia affected all patients. There was no therapy given to any patient before the blood sampling took place. TCR beta VDJ and CDR3 were profiled, and genomic DNA was the template. TCRdb itself ran the reads through MiXCR, one entry per CDR3 protein. This repertoire shows 310,000 or so distinct CDR3 sequences, under 65% found once; its top ten account for roughly 1.3%. The CDR3 runs 15 residues. The V gene's germline CDR1 is SGDLS and CDR2 YYNGEE. V dropped 2 bases and J dropped 4 bases, with 14 bases sitting between them.

This clonotype was sampled from a human donor with aplastic anemia. This sequence joins TRBV9 and TRBJ2-3, with a possible D match to TRBD1 (6 bases). Sequenced: sorted CD4+, CD8+, or CD8+CD57+ T cells (not recorded which) from PBMCs. CDR3 nucleotide sequence: TGTGCCAGCAGCGTGGGCATCGGACAGTCAGATACGCAGTATTTT. It is translated as CASSVGIGQSDTQYF.